This T cell receptor (beta chain) was sequenced in a study of identical twins. With 0 bases clipped from V and 3 bases from J, the junction kept 5 bases outside the gene matches. CDR1 is SQVTM and CDR2 is ANQGSEA in the germline V gene. This CDR3 is 16 amino acids long. MiXCR, run by TCRdb on the 5' RACE reads, gives a single entry per CDR3 protein. The sample records some 270,000 distinct CDR3 sequences, about 8.3% being singletons. This clonotype came up a few times. The antigen remains unidentified. The study, taken as a whole, reports: Recombination models fit unrelated individuals' TCR alpha sharing but underestimated twins'.

The same data also went into a second study, on yellow fever vaccine responses in identical twins.

The chain joins TRBV29-1 to TRBJ2-1; TRBD2 matches 10 bases. The TCR sequence derives from a woman between 18 and 29 years old in good health. The sequenced material came from CD8+ T cells sorted from blood. The CDR3 loop reads CSVEDPVAGGYNEQFF. In DNA form, the CDR3 reads TGCAGCGTTGAAGATCCCGTAGCGGGGGGCTACAATGAGCAGTTCTTC.